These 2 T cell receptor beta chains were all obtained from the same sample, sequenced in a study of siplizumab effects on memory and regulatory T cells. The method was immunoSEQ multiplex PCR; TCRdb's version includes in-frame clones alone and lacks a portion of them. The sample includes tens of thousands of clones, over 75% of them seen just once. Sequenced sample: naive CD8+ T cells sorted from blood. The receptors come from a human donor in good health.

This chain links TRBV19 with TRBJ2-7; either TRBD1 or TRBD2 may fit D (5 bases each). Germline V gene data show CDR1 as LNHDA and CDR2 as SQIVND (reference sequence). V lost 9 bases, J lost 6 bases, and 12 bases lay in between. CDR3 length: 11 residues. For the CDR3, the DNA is TGTGCCAGCGGGACGGGGAGCGAGCAGTACTTC. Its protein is CASGTGSEQYF.

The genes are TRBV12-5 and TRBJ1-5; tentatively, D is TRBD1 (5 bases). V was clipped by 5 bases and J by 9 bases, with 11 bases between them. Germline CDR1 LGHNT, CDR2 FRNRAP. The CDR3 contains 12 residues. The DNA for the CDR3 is TGTGCTAGTGGTCTCGCCGGGGGGCCCCAGCATTTT. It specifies CASGLAGGPQHF.